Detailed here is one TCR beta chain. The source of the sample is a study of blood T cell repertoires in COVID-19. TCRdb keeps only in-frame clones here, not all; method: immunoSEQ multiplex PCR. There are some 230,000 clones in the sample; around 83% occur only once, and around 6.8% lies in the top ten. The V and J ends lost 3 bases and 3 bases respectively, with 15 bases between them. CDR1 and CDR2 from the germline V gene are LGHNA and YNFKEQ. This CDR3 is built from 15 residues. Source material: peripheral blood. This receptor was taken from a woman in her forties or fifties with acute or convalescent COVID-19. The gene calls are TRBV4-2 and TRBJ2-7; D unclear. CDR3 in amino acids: CASSQSPTESYEQYF. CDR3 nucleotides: TGTGCCAGCAGCCAGTCCCCGACTGAAAGCTACGAGCAGTACTTC.